Detailed here is one T cell receptor (beta chain). V lost 4 bases, J lost 7 bases, and 11 bases lay in between. CDR1 and CDR2 (germline): GTSNPN, SVGIG (reference sequence). CDR3 size: 11 residues. The data are from a study of blood T cell repertoires in COVID-19. This table comes from immunoSEQ multiplex PCR, and its TCRdb copy is limited to in-frame clones, with some not included. Here the sample spans 300,000 to 400,000 clones, about nine tenths being singletons. The sequence was obtained from a man in his thirties or forties with COVID-19, enrolled during active disease. Sample: peripheral blood. The genes are TRBV30 and TRBJ2-7; tentatively, D is TRBD2 (6 bases). The CDR3 DNA reads TGTGCCTGGACCGTTGGGGGGGAGCAGTACTTC. This codes for CAWTVGGEQYF. Full variable domain (remainder filled in from reference TRBV30 and TRBJ2-7): SQTIHQWPATLVQPVGSPLSLECTVEGTSNPNLYWYRQAAGRGLQLLFYSVGIGQISSEVPQNLSASRPQDRQFILSSKKLLLSDSGFYLCAWTVGGEQYFGPGTRLTVT.